The rows below give T cell receptor beta chains drawn from one sample of a study of shared clonotypes between healthy human individuals. TCRdb's copy holds only in-frame clones and misses some; the assay was immunoSEQ multiplex PCR. The data contain around 2.3 million clones, approximately 96% of them singletons. Sample: naive CD4+ T cells sorted from blood. These receptors came from a man aged 18 to 30 in good health. Both conserved end residues are part of each CDR3. D genes are given only for firm matches. Only some rows state a clone size, as once, few, many or a class for expanded clones.

abundance	v_gene	j_gene	d_gene	CDR3aa	CDR3nt
.	TRBV28	TRBJ2-5	TRBD1	CASNKQGFGQETQYF	TGTGCCAGCAACAAACAGGGGTTTGGCCAAGAGACCCAGTACTTC
.	TRBV19	TRBJ1-2	.	CASSTRGGTNYGYTF	TGTGCCAGTAGTACGCGTGGGGGGACTAACTATGGCTACACCTTC
.	TRBV6-5	TRBJ2-7	.	CASRPFQGLGEQYF	TGTGCCAGCAGACCCTTCCAGGGCCTGGGGGAGCAGTACTTC
.	TRBV5-1	TRBJ2-7	TRBD2	CASSPNPSGSSYEQYF	TGCGCCAGCAGCCCGAACCCTAGCGGGAGTTCGTACGAGCAGTACTTC
.	TRBV9	TRBJ1-2	.	CASSVDPTVNYGYTF	TGTGCCAGCAGCGTTGACCCGACGGTTAACTATGGCTACACCTTC
.	TRBV28	TRBJ2-3	TRBD1	CASSSHSGQGTDTQYF	TGTGCCAGCAGTTCTCATTCCGGACAGGGAACAGATACGCAGTATTTT
.	TRBV6-1	TRBJ1-3	TRBD1	CASRIDRGGNTIYF	TGTGCCAGCCGGATTGACAGGGGTGGAAACACCATATATTTT
.	TRBV19	TRBJ1-6	TRBD1	CASSIRQGAKLRANSPLHF	TGTGCCAGTAGTATCCGGCAGGGGGCTAAATTACGGGCTAATTCACCCCTCCACTTT
.	TRBV5-4	TRBJ1-1	.	CASSLDSGTVGTEAFF	TGTGCCAGCAGCTTAGATTCCGGGACGGTGGGCACTGAAGCTTTCTTT
.	TRBV2	TRBJ2-2	.	CASKIGTSNTGELFF	TGTGCCAGTAAGATCGGGACATCGAACACCGGGGAGCTGTTTTTT
once	TRBV6-1	TRBJ1-5	.	CASSDDQPQHF	TGTGCCAGCAGCGATGATCAGCCCCAGCATTTT
.	TRBV5-1	TRBJ2-5	.	CASSFGSQETQYF	TGCGCCAGCAGCTTCGGATCTCAAGAGACCCAGTACTTC
.	TRBV27	TRBJ1-1	.	CASSSQPNTEAFF	TGTGCCAGCAGCAGTCAGCCGAACACTGAAGCTTTCTTT
.	TRBV5-4	TRBJ2-7	TRBD1	CASSKDRGPYEQYF	TGTGCCAGCAGCAAGGACAGGGGTCCCTACGAGCAGTACTTC
once	TRBV30	TRBJ2-3	.	CAWEELDTQYF	TGTGCCTGGGAAGAGTTGGATACGCAGTATTTT
.	TRBV6-1	TRBJ1-2	TRBD1	CASSELGRGINGYTF	TGTGCCAGCAGTGAACTGGGCAGGGGGATCAATGGCTACACCTTC